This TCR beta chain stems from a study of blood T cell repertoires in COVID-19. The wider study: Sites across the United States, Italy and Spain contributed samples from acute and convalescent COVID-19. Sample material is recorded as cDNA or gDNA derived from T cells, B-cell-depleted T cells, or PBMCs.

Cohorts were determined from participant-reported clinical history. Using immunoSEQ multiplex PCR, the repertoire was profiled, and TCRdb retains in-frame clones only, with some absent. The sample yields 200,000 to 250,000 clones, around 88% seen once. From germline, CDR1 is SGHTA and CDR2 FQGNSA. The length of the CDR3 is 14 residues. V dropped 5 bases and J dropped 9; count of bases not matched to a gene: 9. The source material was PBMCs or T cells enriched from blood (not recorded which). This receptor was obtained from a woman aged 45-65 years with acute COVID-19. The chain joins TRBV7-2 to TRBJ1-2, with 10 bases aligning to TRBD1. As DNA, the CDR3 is TGTGCCAGCAGCACATTGACAGGGGGCAAAAGCTACACCTTC. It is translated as CASSTLTGGKSYTF.